This TCR beta chain was recorded in a study of blood T cells in healthy people across ages. Study context: With template switching, about one barcoded beta molecule was captured per two T cells.

This clonotype was counted once. Then a second PCR, running roughly 7 to 11 cycles, was carried out with a sample-barcoded 5' primer and a J-beta primer mix. One entry per CDR3 protein results from TCRdb running MiXCR on the 5' RACE reads. This table has about 640,000 distinct CDR3 sequences, around 54% appearing once. Ranging in age from about 6 to 100, the donors were healthy Caucasian individuals from Russia. Researchers collected 9.5 to 10 milliliters of peripheral blood from every single donor. At least 6 micrograms of total RNA were extracted per sample. The germline V gene has CDR1 SGDLS and CDR2 YYNGEE. With 1 base clipped from V and 11 bases from J, the junction kept 8 bases outside the gene matches. The CDR3 is made up of 13 amino acids.

The source of this sequence is a man aged 60 to 69 in good health. V is TRBV9 and J is TRBJ1-1; 7 bases line up with TRBD1. Sequenced material: blood. The CDR3 loop reads CASSVSDGTVAFF. CDR3 DNA: TGTGCCAGCAGCGTAAGCGACGGGACAGTTGCTTTCTTT.